This TCR beta chain derives from a study of response to subunit inactivated influenza vaccine (dated by TCRdb to the late 2010s). With respect to the entire study: Deep quantitative profiling of the T cell receptor repertoire was used in the study to follow responses to a trivalent subunit inactivated influenza vaccine.

The sample holds a few counts of this clonotype. Its cognate antigen has yet to be identified. No base quality values were provided; no much bigger clone lies one nucleotide off. The full study reports these points: The authors suggested that each seasonal influenza vaccination may recruit only a limited number of new T cells.

The method was RT-PCR. The instrument given in TCRdb is Illumina HiSeq 2500. Through fastp at Q25 and MiXCR, TCRdb rebuilt clones from the public reads, retaining in-frame beta chains. Entries are consolidated by CDR3 protein sequence, retaining the most common genes and DNA. For this sample there are about 650,000 distinct CDR3 sequences; approximately 14% appear just once. The ten largest account for around 7.6% of the sample. The sequence was collected from a man aged 50-59 years who received an inactivated influenza vaccine. Donor details come from another sample of the same person, matched by shared clones. Specimen: PBMCs from blood, collected around two weeks before vaccination.

The DNA sequence is TGTGCCAGCTCACCATCTACGGCGGGTGAGCAGTTCTTC. The translation is CASSPSTAGEQFF. The V and J segments used are TRBV18 and TRBJ2-1; possibly the D gene is TRBD2, per 5 matching bases. CDR1 is given as KGHSH and CDR2 as LQKENI, both from the germline V gene. Taken from cysteine to phenylalanine, the CDR3 has 13 residues. Only the CDR3 DNA is retained, 39 bases long and in frame from the first base. The V end loses 2 bases and the J end loses 9 bases, and a stretch of 11 bases separates them. The reference TRBV18 and TRBJ2-1 proteins fill in what lies around the CDR3, so the full variable domain reads NAGVMQNPRHLVRRRGQEARLRCSPMKGHSHVYWYRQLPEEGLKFMVYLQKENIIDESGMPKERFSAEFPKEGPSILRIQQVVRGDSAAYFCASSPSTAGEQFFGPGTRLTVL.